This paragraph covers one T cell receptor beta chain sequence. Its target is not known. The data are from a study of cytomegalovirus exposure and HLA in healthy donors. Study summary: Drawn from HLA-typed donors, about 85 million unique TCRs were held in an early data release.

The PCR ran on 60 Vbeta and 13 Jbeta primers. Only in-frame clones appear in the TCRdb table, and some are missing; sequencing was by immunoSEQ multiplex PCR. This table has some 87,000 clones, about 74% appearing once. Whole-study findings and limits: As immune exposure information, only CMV serostatus was available. The authors enumerated roughly 160 TCR beta chains as linked to cytomegalovirus.

V lost 4 bases and J lost 4, with 22 bases in between. CDR1 is MNHEY, CDR2 SMNVEV, per germline (reference sequence). CDR3 length equals 17 residues. The clonotype originates from a woman aged 45-60 years in good health and CMV-seropositive. The rearrangement uses TRBV27 and TRBJ1-2, with D possibly being TRBD1 (5 bases). Sequenced sample: PBMCs. The chain's CDR3 is CASSSLTEGRYGYGYTF. DNA for the CDR3: TGTGCCAGCAGTTCCCTAACGGAGGGGCGGTACGGCTATGGCTACACCTTC.